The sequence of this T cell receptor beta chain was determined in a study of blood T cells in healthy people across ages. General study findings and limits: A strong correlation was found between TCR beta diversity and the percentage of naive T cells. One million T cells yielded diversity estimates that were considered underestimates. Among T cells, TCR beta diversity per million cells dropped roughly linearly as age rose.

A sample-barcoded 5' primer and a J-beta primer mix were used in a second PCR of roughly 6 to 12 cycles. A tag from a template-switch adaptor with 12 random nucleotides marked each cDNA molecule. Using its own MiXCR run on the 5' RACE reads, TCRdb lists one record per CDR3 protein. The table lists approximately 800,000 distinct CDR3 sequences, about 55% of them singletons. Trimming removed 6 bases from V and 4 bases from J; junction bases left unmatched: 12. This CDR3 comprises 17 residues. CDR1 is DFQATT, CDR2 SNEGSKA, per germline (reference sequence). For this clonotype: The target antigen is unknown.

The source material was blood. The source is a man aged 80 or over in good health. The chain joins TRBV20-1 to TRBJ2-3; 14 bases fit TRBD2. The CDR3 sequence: CSAKGLAGAGRSDTQYF. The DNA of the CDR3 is TGCAGTGCGAAGGGACTAGCGGGAGCGGGTAGGTCAGATACGCAGTATTTT.